This entry concerns a single TCR beta chain. This clonotype has more than one count but fewer than ten. No cognate antigen has been identified for it. No much larger clone exists at a distance of one base, and base qualities are not known. This entry belongs to a study of T cell repertoires in cytomegalovirus infection (dated by TCRdb to 2018 to 2020). In the study overall: Recently identified HLA-C-restricted CMV epitopes, whose presentation resists viral immunomodulation, were targeted by peptide stimulations together with well-studied HLA-B-restricted epitopes. Donor HLA type was relevant to the analysis, as public TCR beta signatures indicated carriage of CMV infection together with the matching HLA type.

The instrument given in TCRdb is Illumina HiSeq 1500. TCRdb's own reprocessing of the public reads used fastp at Q25 and MiXCR and kept productive beta chains. Every distinct CDR3 protein forms one entry, paired with its most common genes and DNA. The sample has about 130,000 distinct CDR3 sequences on record, roughly a third of them singletons. The top ten hold 58% of the sample. The CDR3 holds 15 amino acids from the cysteine to the phenylalanine. Just CDR3 DNA is preserved here, 45 bases in frame from base 1. Via the germline V gene, CDR1 is MNHEY and CDR2 SVGAGI. The germline V end is reduced by 6 bases and the J end by 4 bases; junction bases left unmatched: 10. The paper's findings and limits, for the study overall: Cumulative frequency of public TCR beta family members discriminated carriers of CMV infection plus the relevant HLA type in this cohort and an independent roughly 330-donor cohort. In the ex vivo response, HLA-C-restricted CMV-specific TCR beta clonotypes were dominant, and in two of eight donors the single most frequent clonotype came from this HLA-C-restricted group.

Explained via the paper, the treatment or condition label denotes: in vitro stimulation with specific CMV peptide epitopes to enrich CMV-specific T cells. Sample: CD8+ T cells from cultured PBMCs, taken from culture after CMV antigen stimulation. The chain is encoded by TRBV6-5 joined to TRBJ1-2; 8 bases in between match TRBD1. The source of this sequence is a human donor in good health (CMV status not recorded). Some clones in this sample may be carry-over from other donors' samples. The DNA reads as follows: TGTGCCAGCAGCCTAAGGACAGGGCAGACCTATGGCTACACCTTC. It specifies CASSLRTGQTYGYTF.